The 21 T cell receptor beta chains below come from one sample, sequenced in a study of blood T cell repertoires in COVID-19. The repertoire was sequenced with immunoSEQ multiplex PCR; TCRdb's copy has only in-frame clones and lacks some. The repertoire holds fewer than 250,000 clones, with 85% as singletons. The sample comprised peripheral blood. These receptors all come from a man in his sixties with COVID-19, enrolled during active disease.

The genes are TRBV10-3 and TRBJ1-1, with TRBD1 identical over 7 bases. CDR1 and CDR2 (germline): ENHRY, SYGVKD. The V and J ends lost 4 bases and 4 bases, in that order; junction bases with no gene match: 15. The CDR3 spans 17 residues. Written as DNA, the CDR3 is TGTGCCATCAGTGCACCCAGACAGGGATTCCGGGGCACTGAAGCTTTCTTT. Amino acid sequence: CAISAPRQGFRGTEAFF.

The chain couples TRBV9 to TRBJ2-7; the D gene is possibly TRBD1 (6 bases). This CDR3 is built from 15 residues. The germline CDR1 and CDR2 sequences are SGDLS and YYNGEE. Trimming took off 3 bases at V and 5 bases at J, with 18 bases between the two ends. The CDR3 nucleotides are TGTGCCAGCAGCGCAGACACAGGGCGGCCCAACGAGCAGTACTTC. Its protein is CASSADTGRPNEQYF.

The chain uses TRBV6-6 and TRBJ1-5, with 11 bases that match TRBD1. The CDR3 contains 16 residues. CDR1 and CDR2 (germline): MNHNY, SVGAGI (reference sequence). V dropped 5 bases and J dropped 4; count of bases not matched to a gene: 7. CDR3 sequence (DNA): TGTGCCAGCAGTGCCTCCGGGACAGGGGGGAATCAGCCCCAGCATTTT. Translation: CASSASGTGGNQPQHF.

The V and J genes are TRBV27 and TRBJ2-5, with D perhaps matching TRBD1 (6 bases). CDR1 is MNHEY and CDR2 is SMNVEV in the germline V gene (reference sequence). The CDR3 runs 13 residues. Trimming cost V 6 bases and J 5 bases, with 13 bases left between them. CDR3 in amino acids: CASRRGGWETQYF. Written as DNA, the CDR3 is TGTGCCAGCAGACGAGGGGGTTGGGAGACCCAGTACTTC.

The V and J genes are TRBV19 and TRBJ2-2; 8 nucleotides line up with TRBD1. Germline V gene sequence: CDR1 LNHDA, CDR2 SQIVND (reference sequence). The V and J ends lost 3 bases and 2 bases, in that order; junction bases with no gene match: 11. The CDR3 has 18 amino acids. CDR3: CASSIHPPGTGNTGELFF. The CDR3 DNA follows: TGTGCCAGTAGTATCCACCCCCCCGGGACAGGCAACACCGGGGAGCTGTTTTTT.

J is TRBJ2-3 and V is TRBV12-3 or TRBV12-4; a possible D gene is TRBD1 (5 bases). This CDR3 is built from 13 residues. V shed 6 bases and J shed 1 base, with 8 bases lying between them. The DNA of the CDR3 is TGTGCCAGCAGGCCACAGGGCACAGATACGCAGTATTTT. It yields the protein CASRPQGTDTQYF.

The chain uses TRBV4-3 and TRBJ1-3; D not certain. V lost 3 bases, J lost 4 bases, and 13 bases lay in between. Germline lookup yields CDR1 LGHNA and CDR2 YSLEER. The CDR3 length is 15 residues. DNA of the CDR3: TGCGCCAGCAGCCAGAGTAACGTAGCAGGAAACACCATATATTTT. It encodes CASSQSNVAGNTIYF.

J is TRBJ1-2 and V is TRBV4-3, with no clear D. The length of the CDR3 is 13 residues. V lost 1 base and J 3 bases, leaving 6 bases between the germline ends. The V gene's germline CDR1 is LGHNA and CDR2 YSLEER. CDR3: CASSQATDYGYTF. The CDR3 DNA reads as TGCGCCAGCAGCCAAGCAACAGACTATGGCTACACCTTC.

The gene calls are TRBV18 and TRBJ1-2; tentative D call: TRBD1 (5 bases). CDR3 length equals 13 residues. Per the germline V gene, CDR1 is KGHSH and CDR2 is LQKENI. The V gene lost 3 bases and the J gene lost 7 bases, with 12 bases spanning the gap. The CDR3 DNA reads as TGTGCCAGCTCACCGCGGGACGCCCGTGGCTACACCTTC. Translating gives CASSPRDARGYTF.

V and J are TRBV5-1 and TRBJ2-5, with TRBD2 identical over 7 bases. The CDR3 contains 14 residues. The V and J ends lost 0 bases and 4 bases, in that order; junction bases with no gene match: 3. Germline assignment: CDR1 SGHRS and CDR2 YFSETQ. The CDR3 loop reads CASSLASGTETQYF. Here the CDR3 DNA reads TGCGCCAGCAGCTTGGCCAGCGGGACAGAGACCCAGTACTTC.

The chain carries TRBV19 and TRBJ1-1; perhaps TRBD1 as D (5 bases). Germline CDR1 LNHDA, CDR2 SQIVND (reference sequence). V lost 5 bases and J lost 1, with 5 bases in between. The length of the CDR3 is 12 residues. CDR3 protein: CASSDRNTEAFF. Here the CDR3 DNA reads TGTGCCAGTAGTGACAGGAACACTGAAGCTTTCTTT.

V and J are TRBV3-1 (or the pseudogene TRBV3-2) and TRBJ1-3, with 10 bases lining up with TRBD1. This CDR3 contains 16 residues. Trimming took 4 bases from V and 2 from J; bases not matched to a gene: 5. Germline loops: CDR1 LGHDT, CDR2 YNNKEL (reference sequence). The CDR3 sequence: CASSRTGTGAGNTIYF. CDR3 DNA sequence: TGTGCCAGCAGCCGTACCGGGACAGGGGCTGGAAACACCATATATTTT.

The chain couples TRBV5-4 to TRBJ1-5; TRBD1 matches 12 bases. CDR3 length equals 15 residues. The V gene's germline CDR1 is SGHNT and CDR2 YYREEE (reference sequence). V shed 4 bases and J 6 bases; nucleotides not matched to a gene: 5. CDR3 sequence reads: CASSPGQGAGQPQHF. CDR3 nucleotides: TGTGCCAGCAGCCCGGGACAGGGGGCCGGTCAGCCCCAGCATTTT.

This chain uses TRBV7-2 with TRBJ2-1, with 9 bases matching TRBD2. The germline CDR1 and CDR2 sequences are SGHTA and FQGNSA. The CDR3 contains 15 residues. The ends lost 5 bases at V and 6 bases at J; junction bases unmatched: 8. The CDR3 bases are TGTGCCAGCAGCACCCCTAGCGGGACCGGCAATGAGCAGTTCTTC. As protein: CASSTPSGTGNEQFF.

This clone was seen a few times. The rearrangement links TRBV27 to TRBJ1-1, with 8 bases aligning to TRBD1. Germline V gene lookup returns CDR1 MNHEY and CDR2 SMNVEV (reference sequence). The CDR3 sequence is 16 residues long. The ends lost 1 base at V and 10 bases at J; junction bases unmatched: 14. CDR3 residues: CASSLLPGGRKTGAFF. CDR3 sequence (DNA): TGTGCCAGCAGTTTATTACCAGGGGGCAGGAAAACCGGAGCTTTCTTT.

This clone has only one observation. This chain joins TRBV7-2 and TRBJ1-1; 11 bases align to TRBD1. CDR3 length: 16 residues. Trimming removed 5 bases from V and 3 bases from J; junction bases left unmatched: 8. Germline V gene data show CDR1 as SGHTA and CDR2 as FQGNSA. The CDR3 loop reads CASSRTGGAGDTEAFF. The CDR3 DNA is TGTGCCAGCAGCCGGACAGGGGGCGCGGGGGACACTGAAGCTTTCTTT.

The genes are TRBV20-1 and TRBJ1-2, with a weak D call TRBD1 (5 bases). CDR1 is DFQATT, CDR2 SNEGSKA, per germline (reference sequence). The CDR3 loop spans 13 amino acids. Trimming took off 3 bases at V and 4 bases at J, with 12 bases between the two ends. The CDR3 coding sequence is TGCAGTGCTAGTCGGCAGGGATCCTATGGCTACACCTTC. As protein: CSASRQGSYGYTF.

The V gene is TRBV5-1, the J gene TRBJ2-1; D ambiguous. From germline, CDR1 is SGHRS and CDR2 YFSETQ. Trimming removed 7 bases at V and 8 bases at J, with 10 bases between. The CDR3 runs to 11 residues. In nucleotides, the CDR3 is TGCGCCAGCCTCCTCGAGGATGAGCAGTTCTTC. Its protein product is CASLLEDEQFF.

The rearrangement uses TRBV9 and TRBJ1-2; D is unclear. The length of the CDR3 is 14 residues. Per germline, CDR1 SGDLS and CDR2 YYNGEE. V shed 0 bases and J shed 13 bases, with 19 bases lying between them. CDR3 loop: CASSVEIGEMGSTF. As DNA, the CDR3 is TGTGCCAGCAGCGTAGAAATCGGGGAGATGGGGTCCACCTTC.

This clone was observed a handful of times. This chain uses TRBV7-2 with TRBJ2-7, with 8 nucleotides matching TRBD1. The CDR3 is made up of 15 amino acids. Per germline, CDR1 SGHTA and CDR2 FQGNSA. V shed 5 bases, J shed 6 bases, and the junction held 12 bases outside the gene matches. The CDR3 nucleotides are TGTGCCAGCAGCACCACCTGGACAGGGATGAGCGAGCAGTACTTC. It yields the protein CASSTTWTGMSEQYF.

The chain employs TRBV1 and TRBJ2-2; the table's TRBD2 call for D was not verified on the DNA. TRBV1 is given as a pseudogene. This CDR3 region has 17 residues. CDR3 region: CTSTTPGLAFLGGELFF. The CDR3 DNA is TGCACCAGCACCACACCGGGACTAGCATTCTTGGGCGGGGAGCTGTTTTTT.